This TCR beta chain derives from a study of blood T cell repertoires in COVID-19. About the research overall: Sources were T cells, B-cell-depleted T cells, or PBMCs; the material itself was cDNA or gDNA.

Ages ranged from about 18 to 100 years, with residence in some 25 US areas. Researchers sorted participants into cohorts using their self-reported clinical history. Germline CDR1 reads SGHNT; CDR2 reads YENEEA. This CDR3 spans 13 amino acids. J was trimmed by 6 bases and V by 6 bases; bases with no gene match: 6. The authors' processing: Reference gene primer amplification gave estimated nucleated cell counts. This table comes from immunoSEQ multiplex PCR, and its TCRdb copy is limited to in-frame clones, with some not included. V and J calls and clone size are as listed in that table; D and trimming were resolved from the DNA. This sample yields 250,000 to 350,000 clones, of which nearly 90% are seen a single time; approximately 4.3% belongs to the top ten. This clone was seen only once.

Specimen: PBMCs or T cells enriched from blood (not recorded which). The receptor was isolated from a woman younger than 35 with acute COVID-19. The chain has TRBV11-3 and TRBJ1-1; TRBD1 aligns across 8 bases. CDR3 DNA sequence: TGTGCCAGCAGACCCTTCAGGGGGCCTGAAGCTTTCTTT. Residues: CASRPFRGPEAFF.